This T cell receptor beta chain was documented in a study of shared clonotypes between healthy human individuals. Study-wide context: Researchers drew samples from two women and three men aged 18 to 49. Study-wide results and caveats: Rarefaction demonstrated incomplete sorted-subset sequencing despite large depth.

Libraries were prepared by immunoSEQ multiplex PCR; TCRdb keeps only in-frame clonotypes and omits some of them. The profile covers roughly 1,800,000 clones, with less than 95% appearing a single time and more than 0.95% taken by the ten largest. CD8 cells regarded as naive lacked CD45RO, were positively chosen for CCR7, and omitted terminally differentiated effector memory CD45RA+ cells. Worth noting for this clone: Its cognate antigen is unknown.

CDR3 length equals 13 residues. Germline CDR1 reads MGHRA; CDR2 reads YSYEKL. Trimming took off 1 base at V and 3 bases at J, with 7 bases between the two ends. The sequenced sample consisted of naive CD8+ T cells sorted from blood. This receptor was identified in a man aged 18 to 30 in good health. This rearrangement joins TRBV4-1 to TRBJ2-7; no clear D. The CDR3 DNA sequence: TGCGCCAGCAGCCAAGGGATATACTACGAGCAGTACTTC. Translation gives CASSQGIYYEQYF.